The clone carrying this T cell receptor beta chain has just a few counts. V dropped 5 bases and J dropped 11 bases, with 21 bases sitting between them. The CDR3 loop spans 14 amino acids. Germline V gives CDR1 SGHVS, CDR2 FQNEAQ. A second PCR of about 6 to 11 cycles used a sample-barcoded 5' primer and a J-beta primer mix. Each CDR3 protein gets one entry after TCRdb re-called the 5' RACE reads with MiXCR. The data show about 1.6 million distinct CDR3 sequences, approximately 32% seen once. This record belongs to a study of blood T cells in healthy people across ages. The sequencing input was blood. The receptor was isolated from a woman in her thirties in good health. The chain joins TRBV7-8 to TRBJ2-5, with D tentatively TRBD1 (6 bases). CDR3 in amino acids: CASSLDGLGAEQYF. The CDR3 nucleotides are TGTGCCAGCAGCCTAGATGGTTTGGGGGCGGAGCAGTACTTC.